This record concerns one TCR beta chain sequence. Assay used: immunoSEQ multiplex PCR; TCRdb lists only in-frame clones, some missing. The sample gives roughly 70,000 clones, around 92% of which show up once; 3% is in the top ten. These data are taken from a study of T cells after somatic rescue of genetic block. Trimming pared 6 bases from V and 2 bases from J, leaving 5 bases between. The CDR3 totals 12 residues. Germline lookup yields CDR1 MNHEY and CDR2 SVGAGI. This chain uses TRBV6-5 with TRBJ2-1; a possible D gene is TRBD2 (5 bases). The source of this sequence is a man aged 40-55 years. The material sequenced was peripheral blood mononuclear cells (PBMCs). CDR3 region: CASSGTYNEQFF. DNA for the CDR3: TGTGCCAGCAGCGGGACCTACAATGAGCAGTTCTTC.